The present T cell receptor (beta chain) was sequenced within a study of graft-versus-host responses after intestinal transplantation. With regard to this clone: No antigen is known for it.

The data were produced by immunoSEQ multiplex PCR, yet TCRdb's version contains in-frame clones alone and is incomplete. The profile covers about 120,000 clones, with about nine tenths appearing a single time and about 0.18% taken by the ten largest. Germline CDR1 LNHDA, CDR2 SQIVND (reference sequence). Trimming cost V 8 bases and J 4 bases, with 9 bases left between them. The CDR3 totals 12 residues. Specimen: unstimulated CD4+ T cells sorted from spleen or lymph node cells, collected before intestinal transplant. This chain links TRBV19 with TRBJ1-5, with D tentatively TRBD1 (5 bases). The origin of this receptor is a human donor who received an intestinal transplant. CDR3 nucleotides: TGTGCCAGTCCGACAGCTAATCAGCCCCAGCATTTT. Translating it yields CASPTANQPQHF. Based on the CDR3 plus reference TRBV19 and TRBJ1-5, the full variable domain is DGGITQSPKYLFRKEGQNVTLSCEQNLNHDAMYWYRQDPGQGLRLIYYSQIVNDFQKGDIAEGYSVSREKKESFPLTVTSAQKNPTAFYLCASPTANQPQHFGDGTRLSIL.